This T cell receptor beta chain was identified during a study of T cell responses to AZD1222 COVID-19 vaccine. TCRdb's copy holds only in-frame clones and misses some; the assay was immunoSEQ multiplex PCR. The table lists about 130,000 clones, 80% to 95% of them singletons. J lost 7 bases, V lost 0 bases, and 11 bases had no gene match. The CDR3 loop spans 17 amino acids. In germline, CDR1 is SGDLS, CDR2 YYNGEE. The rearrangement links TRBV9 to TRBJ1-4; 8 nucleotides match TRBD1. Material: peripheral blood, obtained 28 days after the second AZD1222 dose. The source is an adult who received the AZD1222 COVID-19 vaccine. The CDR3 DNA follows: TGTGCCAGCAGCGTAGGTCCAGGGGGCATCGTGGGTGAAAAACTGTTTTTT. Translation gives CASSVGPGGIVGEKLFF.